The entry below describes one TCR beta chain. TCRdb keeps only in-frame clones here, not all; method: immunoSEQ multiplex PCR. This table holds roughly 95,000 clones, around 80% found once. V dropped 4 bases and J dropped 0 bases, with 12 bases sitting between them. Germline loops: CDR1 SGDLS, CDR2 YYNGEE. This CDR3 is 15 amino acids long. The data originate from a study of blood T cell repertoires in COVID-19. Study as a whole: Material from acute and convalescent COVID-19 was sourced from the United States, Italy and Spain. From T cells, B-cell-depleted T cells, or PBMCs came the material, which was cDNA or gDNA.

This TCR came from an elderly man with acute or convalescent COVID-19. This sequence joins TRBV9 and TRBJ2-3; D uncertain. Sample: peripheral blood. The CDR3 DNA reads TGTGCCAGCAGCCCGTACTCAAGCAGCACAGATACGCAGTATTTT. Protein sequence: CASSPYSSSTDTQYF.